These 5 T cell receptor beta chains originate from one sample sequenced in a study of blood T cell repertoires in COVID-19. Only in-frame clones appear in the TCRdb table, and some are missing; sequencing was by immunoSEQ multiplex PCR. Seen here are roughly 250,000 clones, roughly 87% observed once, and the top ten hold approximately 7.9%. The sample consisted of peripheral blood. The receptor source for this set is a man in his sixties who had recovered from COVID-19.

J is TRBJ2-1 and V is TRBV11-2; possibly TRBD2 for D (5 bases). Germline V lookup: CDR1 SGHAT, CDR2 FQNNGV. The CDR3 is 14 residues long. Trimming pared 1 base from V and 9 bases from J, leaving 13 bases between. DNA of the CDR3: TGTGCCAGCAGCTTAGGGATGGACTTACCTGAGCAGTTCTTC. It is translated as CASSLGMDLPEQFF.

The chain uses TRBV25-1 and TRBJ2-7, with 8 nucleotides matching TRBD1. From germline, CDR1 is MGHDK and CDR2 SYGVNS. The CDR3 length is 14 residues. V lost 10 bases, J lost 0 bases, and 8 bases stayed unmatched. The CDR3 DNA follows: TGTGCCACGGACAGGGACCACAGCTCCTACGAGCAGTACGTC. Encoded protein: CATDRDHSSYEQYV.

The V call is TRBV2, the J call TRBJ2-2; the D is unclear. Germline assignment: CDR1 SNHLY and CDR2 FYNNEI. V gave up 8 bases and J gave up 1 base, with 11 bases separating them. The CDR3 is 14 residues long. CDR3 region: CASLGSLNTGELFF. The CDR3 region has the DNA TGTGCCAGCCTCGGGTCTCTGAACACCGGGGAGCTGTTTTTT.

The count of this clone is one. The chain joins TRBV5-1 to TRBJ1-5; 8 bases are a match to TRBD1. CDR1 and CDR2 (germline): SGHRS, YFSETQ. V shed 3 bases, J shed 0 bases, and the junction held 8 bases outside the gene matches. There are 17 residues in the CDR3. The DNA of the CDR3 is TGCGCCAGCAGCTCGGGGACAGGACCTTATAGCAATCAGCCCCAGCATTTT. Amino acids: CASSSGTGPYSNQPQHF.

The J gene is TRBJ2-2, the V gene TRBV5-4; TRBD1 might be the D (6 bases). This CDR3 is 15 amino acids long. Germline CDR1 and CDR2: SGHNT and YYREEE (reference sequence). V shed 5 bases and J shed 6 bases, with 17 bases lying between them. The CDR3 nucleotides read TGTGCCAGCAGTTTTCGTCAGGGGTCGGCCGGGGAGCTGTTTTTT. Protein: CASSFRQGSAGELFF.